This paragraph covers one TCR beta chain sequence. The data derive from a study of blood T cell repertoires in COVID-19. The repertoire was sequenced with immunoSEQ multiplex PCR; TCRdb's copy has only in-frame clones and lacks some. Of some 270,000 clones in the sample, 70% to 90% were seen once. CDR3 size: 15 residues. CDR1 and CDR2 from the germline V gene are MNHEY and SVGAGI. V lost 11 bases, J lost 8 bases, and 24 bases lay in between. The sample consisted of peripheral blood. The sequence came from a woman aged 70-85 years with acute or convalescent COVID-19. This chain joins TRBV6-5 and TRBJ1-4; the D gene is possibly TRBD1 (6 bases). This chain's CDR3 is CAAKTRGRVKEKLFF. The CDR3, as DNA: TGTGCCGCCAAGACTAGGGGGAGGGTAAAGGAAAAACTGTTTTTT.